This TCR beta chain emerged from a study of blood T cell repertoires in COVID-19. Overall study context: The United States, Italy and Spain were the sources of the acute and convalescent COVID-19 samples. The analysed material was cDNA or gDNA that came from T cells, B-cell-depleted T cells, or PBMCs.

Original methodology: The authors estimated nucleated cell counts from reference gene primer amplification. Sequenced by immunoSEQ multiplex PCR; TCRdb stores in-frame clones only, minus some. The DNA was the basis for D and trimming; V, J and clone size are from that table. The sample comprises about 280,000 clones, about nine tenths of which are singletons, and roughly 2.1% rests with the top ten. Sequencing was performed on peripheral blood. This clonotype originated in a man aged 50 to 59 with acute or convalescent COVID-19.

The CDR3, as DNA: TGTGCCAGCAGTTTGAGGGCCAGAAACACCGGGGAGCTGTTTTTT. Residues: CASSLRARNTGELFF. The rearrangement links TRBV27 to TRBJ2-2, with D possibly TRBD2 on 5 matching bases. This CDR3 has 15 residues. Per the germline V gene, CDR1 is MNHEY and CDR2 is SMNVEV (reference sequence). V lost 3 bases, J lost 2 bases, and 10 bases lay in between.